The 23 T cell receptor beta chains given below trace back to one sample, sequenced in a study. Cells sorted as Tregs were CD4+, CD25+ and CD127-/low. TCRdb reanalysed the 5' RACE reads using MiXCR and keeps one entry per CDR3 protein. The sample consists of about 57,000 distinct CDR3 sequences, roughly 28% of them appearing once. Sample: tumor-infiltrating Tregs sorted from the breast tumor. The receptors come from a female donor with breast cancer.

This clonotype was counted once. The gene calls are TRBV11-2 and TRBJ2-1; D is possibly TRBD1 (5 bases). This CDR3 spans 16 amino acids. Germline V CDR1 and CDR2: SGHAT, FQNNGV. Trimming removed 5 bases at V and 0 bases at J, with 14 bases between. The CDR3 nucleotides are TGTGCCAGCAGCACCTACAAGGGGCTCTCCTACAATGAGCAGTTCTTC. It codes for CASSTYKGLSYNEQFF.

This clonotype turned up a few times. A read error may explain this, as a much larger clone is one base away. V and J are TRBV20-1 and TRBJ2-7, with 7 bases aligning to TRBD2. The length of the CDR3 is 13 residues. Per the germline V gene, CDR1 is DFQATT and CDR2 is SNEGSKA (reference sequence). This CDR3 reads CSAEKSGNYEQHF. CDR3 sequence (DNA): TGCAGTGCTGAGAAGAGCGGGAACTACGAGCAGCACTTC.

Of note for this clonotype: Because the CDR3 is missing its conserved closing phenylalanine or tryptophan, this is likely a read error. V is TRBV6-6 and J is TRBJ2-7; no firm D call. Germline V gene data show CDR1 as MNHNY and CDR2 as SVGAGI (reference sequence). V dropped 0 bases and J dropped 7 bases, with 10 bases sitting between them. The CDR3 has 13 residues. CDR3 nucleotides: TGTGCCAGCAGTTACTCCGGAGCGAAGGAGCAGTACCTC. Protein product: CASSYSGAKEQYL.

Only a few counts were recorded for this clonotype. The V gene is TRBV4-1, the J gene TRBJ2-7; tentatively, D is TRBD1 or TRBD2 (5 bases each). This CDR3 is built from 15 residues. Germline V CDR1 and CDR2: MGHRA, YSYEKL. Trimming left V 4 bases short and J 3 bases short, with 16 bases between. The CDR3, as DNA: TGCGCCAGCAGCCGCCTGCAGAGGGGCGACTACGAGCAGTACTTC. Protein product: CASSRLQRGDYEQYF.

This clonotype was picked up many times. The CDR3 protein is CASSSDRAGANVLTF. The CDR3, as DNA: TGTGCCAGCAGCTCCGACAGAGCTGGGGCCAACGTCCTGACTTTC. The genes are TRBV5-6 and TRBJ2-6, with a weak D call TRBD1 (5 bases). CDR3 length: 15 amino acids. Trimming removed 3 bases at V and 2 bases at J, with 9 bases between. CDR1 and CDR2 (germline): SGHDT, YYEEEE.

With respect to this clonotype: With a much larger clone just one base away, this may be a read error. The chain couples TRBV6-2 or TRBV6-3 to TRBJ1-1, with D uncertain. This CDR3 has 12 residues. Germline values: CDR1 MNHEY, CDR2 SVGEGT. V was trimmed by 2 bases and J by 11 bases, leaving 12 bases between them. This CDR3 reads CASSYARGAAFF. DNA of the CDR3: TGTGCCAGCAGTTACGCCCGGGGTGCTGCTTTCTTT.

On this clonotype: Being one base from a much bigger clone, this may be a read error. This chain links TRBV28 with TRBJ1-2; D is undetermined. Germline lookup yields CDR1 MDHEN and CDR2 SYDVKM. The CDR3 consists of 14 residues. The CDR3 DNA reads TGTACCAGCAGTCCTGAGCCGGGTCACTATGGCTACACCTTC. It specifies CTSSPEPGHYGYTF.

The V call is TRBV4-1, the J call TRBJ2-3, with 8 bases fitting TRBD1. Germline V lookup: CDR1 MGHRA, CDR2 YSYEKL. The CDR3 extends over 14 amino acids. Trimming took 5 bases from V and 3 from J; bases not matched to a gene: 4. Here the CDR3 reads CASSFQGATDTQYF. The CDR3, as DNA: TGCGCCAGCAGCTTTCAGGGGGCGACAGATACGCAGTATTTT.

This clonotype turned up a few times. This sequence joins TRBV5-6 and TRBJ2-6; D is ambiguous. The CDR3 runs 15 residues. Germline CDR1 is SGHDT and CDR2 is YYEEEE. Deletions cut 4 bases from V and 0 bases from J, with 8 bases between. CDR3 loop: CASSGRSSGANVLTF. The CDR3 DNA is TGTGCCAGCAGCGGCAGGAGCTCTGGGGCCAACGTCCTGACTTTC. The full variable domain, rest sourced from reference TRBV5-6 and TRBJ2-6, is DAGVTQSPTHLIKTRGQQVTLRCSPKSGHDTVSWYQQALGQGPQFIFQYYEEEERQRGNFPDRFSGHQFPNYSSELNVNALLLGDSALYLCASSGRSSGANVLTFGAGSRLTVL.

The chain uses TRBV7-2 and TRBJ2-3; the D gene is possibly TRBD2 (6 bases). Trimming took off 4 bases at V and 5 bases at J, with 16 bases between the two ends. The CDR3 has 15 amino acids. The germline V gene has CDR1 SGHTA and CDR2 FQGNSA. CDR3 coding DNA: TGTGCCAGCAGCTGGCGGGGACTCTTTGGAGATACGCAGTATTTT. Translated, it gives CASSWRGLFGDTQYF.

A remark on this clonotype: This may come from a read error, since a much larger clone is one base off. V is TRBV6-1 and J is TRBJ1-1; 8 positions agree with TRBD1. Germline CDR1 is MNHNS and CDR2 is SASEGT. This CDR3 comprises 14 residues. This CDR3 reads CTSSADRESTEAFF. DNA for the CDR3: TGTACCAGCAGCGCGGACAGGGAGTCAACTGAAGCTTTCTTT.

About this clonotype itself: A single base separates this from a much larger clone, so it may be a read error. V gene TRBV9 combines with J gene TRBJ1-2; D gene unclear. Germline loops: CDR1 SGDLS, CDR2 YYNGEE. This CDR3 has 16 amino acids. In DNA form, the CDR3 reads TGTGCCAGCGGCGTAGGTTTGGACTCTGACGGGTATGGCTACACCTTC. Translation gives CASGVGLDSDGYGYTF.

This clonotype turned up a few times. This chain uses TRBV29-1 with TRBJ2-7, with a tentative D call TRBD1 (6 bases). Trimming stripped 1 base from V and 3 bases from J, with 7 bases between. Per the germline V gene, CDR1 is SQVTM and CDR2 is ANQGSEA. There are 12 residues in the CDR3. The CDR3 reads CSVEVQGYEQYF. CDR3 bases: TGCAGCGTTGAAGTACAGGGCTACGAGCAGTACTTC.

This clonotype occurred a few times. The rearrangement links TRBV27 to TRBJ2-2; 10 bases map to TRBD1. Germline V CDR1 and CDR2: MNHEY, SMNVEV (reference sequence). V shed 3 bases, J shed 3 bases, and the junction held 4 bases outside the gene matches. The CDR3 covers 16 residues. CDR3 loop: CASSFLTGGHTGELFF. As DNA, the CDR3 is TGTGCCAGCAGTTTTTTGACAGGGGGCCACACCGGGGAGCTGTTTTTT.

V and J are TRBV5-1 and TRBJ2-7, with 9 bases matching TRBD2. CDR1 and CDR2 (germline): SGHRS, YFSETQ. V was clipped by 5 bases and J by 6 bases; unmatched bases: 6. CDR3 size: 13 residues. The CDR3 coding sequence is TGCGCCAGCAGGGAGACTAGCGGCATCGAGCAGTACTTC. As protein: CASRETSGIEQYF.

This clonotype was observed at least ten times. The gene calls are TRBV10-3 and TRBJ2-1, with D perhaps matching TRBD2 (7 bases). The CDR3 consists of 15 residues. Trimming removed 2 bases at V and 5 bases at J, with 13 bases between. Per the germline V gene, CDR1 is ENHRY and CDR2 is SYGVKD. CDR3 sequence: CAISETGGANNEQFF. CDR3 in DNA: TGTGCCATCAGTGAGACTGGGGGGGCCAACAATGAGCAGTTCTTC.

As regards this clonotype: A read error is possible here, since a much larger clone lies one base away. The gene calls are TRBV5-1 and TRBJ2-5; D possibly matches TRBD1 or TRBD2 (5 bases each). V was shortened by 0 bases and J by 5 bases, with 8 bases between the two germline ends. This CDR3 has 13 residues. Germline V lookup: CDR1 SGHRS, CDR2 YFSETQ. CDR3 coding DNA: TGCGCCAGCAGCTTGGGGGGGAGCGAGACCCAGTACTTC. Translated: CASSLGGSETQYF.

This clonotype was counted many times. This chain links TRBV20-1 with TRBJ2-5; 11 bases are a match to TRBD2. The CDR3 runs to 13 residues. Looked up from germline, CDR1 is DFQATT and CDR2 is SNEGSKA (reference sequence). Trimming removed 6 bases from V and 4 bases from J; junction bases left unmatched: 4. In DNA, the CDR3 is TGCAGTGCCTCGACTAGCGGGGTAGAGACCCAGTACTTC. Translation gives CSASTSGVETQYF.

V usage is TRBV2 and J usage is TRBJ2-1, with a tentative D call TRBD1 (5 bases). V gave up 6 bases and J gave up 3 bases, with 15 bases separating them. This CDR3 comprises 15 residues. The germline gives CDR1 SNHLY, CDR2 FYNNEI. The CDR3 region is CASRETVTGYNEQFF. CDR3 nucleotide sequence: TGTGCCAGCAGGGAGACAGTGACGGGCTACAATGAGCAGTTCTTC.

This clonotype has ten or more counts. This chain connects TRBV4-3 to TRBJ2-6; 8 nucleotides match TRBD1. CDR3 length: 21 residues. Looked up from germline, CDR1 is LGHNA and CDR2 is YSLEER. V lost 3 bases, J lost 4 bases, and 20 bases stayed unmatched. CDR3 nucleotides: TGCGCCAGCAGCCACCACTCAATTGGACAGGGACAAAACTTAGGGGCCAACGTCCTGACTTTC. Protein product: CASSHHSIGQGQNLGANVLTF.

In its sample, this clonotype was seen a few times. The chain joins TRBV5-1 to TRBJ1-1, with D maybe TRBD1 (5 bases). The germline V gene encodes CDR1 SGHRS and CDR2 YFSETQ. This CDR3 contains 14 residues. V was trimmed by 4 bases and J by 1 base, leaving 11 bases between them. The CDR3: CASSRGTGNTEAFF. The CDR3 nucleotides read TGCGCCAGCAGCCGTGGAACAGGGAACACTGAAGCTTTCTTT.

CDR3: CASSIDRGNSPLHF. The CDR3 coding sequence is TGCGCCAGCAGCATAGACAGGGGGAATTCACCCCTCCACTTT. This chain joins TRBV5-1 and TRBJ1-6, with 9 bases fitting TRBD1. Trimming at V came to 4 bases and at J to 7 bases, leaving 3 bases not matched to a gene. This CDR3 region has 14 residues. Germline-derived CDR1 and CDR2 are SGHRS and YFSETQ.

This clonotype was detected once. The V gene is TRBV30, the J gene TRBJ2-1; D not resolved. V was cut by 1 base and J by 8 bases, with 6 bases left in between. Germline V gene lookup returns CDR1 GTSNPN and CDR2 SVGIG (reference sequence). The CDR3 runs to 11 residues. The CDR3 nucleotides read TGTGCCTGGAGTGACCCGGATGAGCAGTTCTTC. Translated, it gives CAWSDPDEQFF.